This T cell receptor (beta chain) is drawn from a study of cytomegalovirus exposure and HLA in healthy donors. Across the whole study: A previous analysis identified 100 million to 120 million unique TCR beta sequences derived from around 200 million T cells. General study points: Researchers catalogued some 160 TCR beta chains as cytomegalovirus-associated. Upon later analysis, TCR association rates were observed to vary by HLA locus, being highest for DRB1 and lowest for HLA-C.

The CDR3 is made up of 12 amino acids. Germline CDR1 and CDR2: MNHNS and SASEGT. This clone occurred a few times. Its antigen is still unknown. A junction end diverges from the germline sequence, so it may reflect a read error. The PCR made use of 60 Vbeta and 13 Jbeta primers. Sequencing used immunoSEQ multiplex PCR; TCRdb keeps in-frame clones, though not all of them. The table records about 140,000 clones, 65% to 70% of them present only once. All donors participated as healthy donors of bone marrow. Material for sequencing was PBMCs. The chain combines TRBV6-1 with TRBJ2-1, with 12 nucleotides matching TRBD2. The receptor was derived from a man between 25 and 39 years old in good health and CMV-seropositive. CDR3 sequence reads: CASRETSGSEIF. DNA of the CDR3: TGTGCCAGCAGGGAGACTAGCGGGAGTGAGATCTTC.